This T cell receptor (beta chain) was identified during a study of blood T cell repertoires in COVID-19. The overall study: Specimens from acute and convalescent COVID-19 originated in the United States, Italy and Spain.

Produced via immunoSEQ multiplex PCR; TCRdb's table is partial and in-frame only. The profile shows around 53,000 clones, around 87% of them singletons. This receptor was obtained from a woman aged 55-70 years with COVID-19, enrolled during active disease. Sequencing used peripheral blood.

The CDR3 nucleotides are TGTGCCAGCAGTTATGGGCGAACGAACACCGGGGAGCTGTTTTTT. This translates into CASSYGRTNTGELFF. V gene TRBV6-5 combines with J gene TRBJ2-2; no clear D. The CDR3 is 15 residues long. Trimming took off 3 bases at V and 0 bases at J, with 8 bases between the two ends. Germline values: CDR1 MNHEY, CDR2 SVGAGI.